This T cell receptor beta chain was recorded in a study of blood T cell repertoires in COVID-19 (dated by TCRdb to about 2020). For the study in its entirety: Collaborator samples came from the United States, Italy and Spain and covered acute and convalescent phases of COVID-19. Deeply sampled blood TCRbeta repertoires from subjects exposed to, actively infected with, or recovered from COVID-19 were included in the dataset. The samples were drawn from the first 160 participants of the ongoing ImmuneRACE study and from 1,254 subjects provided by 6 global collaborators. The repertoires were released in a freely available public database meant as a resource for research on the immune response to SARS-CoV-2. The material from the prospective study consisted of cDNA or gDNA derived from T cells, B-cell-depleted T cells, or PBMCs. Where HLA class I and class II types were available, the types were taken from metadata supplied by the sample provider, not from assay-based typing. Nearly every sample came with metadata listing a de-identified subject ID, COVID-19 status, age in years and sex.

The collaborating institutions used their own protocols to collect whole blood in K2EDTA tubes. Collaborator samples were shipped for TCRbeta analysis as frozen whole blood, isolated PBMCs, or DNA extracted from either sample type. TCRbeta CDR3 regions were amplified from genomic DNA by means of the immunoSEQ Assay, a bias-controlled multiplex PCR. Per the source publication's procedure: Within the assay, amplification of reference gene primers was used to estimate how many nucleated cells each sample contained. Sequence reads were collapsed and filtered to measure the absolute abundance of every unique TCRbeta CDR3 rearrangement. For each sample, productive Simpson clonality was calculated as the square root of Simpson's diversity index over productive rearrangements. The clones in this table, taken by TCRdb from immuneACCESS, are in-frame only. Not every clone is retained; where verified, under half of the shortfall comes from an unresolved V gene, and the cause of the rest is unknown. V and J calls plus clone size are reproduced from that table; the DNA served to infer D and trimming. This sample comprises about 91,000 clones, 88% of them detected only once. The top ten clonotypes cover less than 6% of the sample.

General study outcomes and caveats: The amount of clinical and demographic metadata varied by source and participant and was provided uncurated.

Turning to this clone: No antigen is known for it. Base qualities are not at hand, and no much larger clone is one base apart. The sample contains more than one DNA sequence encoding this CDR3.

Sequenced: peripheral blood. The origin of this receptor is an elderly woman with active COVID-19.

Here the CDR3 is given as CASSLAGGSSTDTQYF. The bases read TGCGCCAGCAGCTTGGCCGGCGGGAGCAGCACAGATACGCAGTATTTT. This chain joins TRBV5-1 to TRBJ2-3, and 7 junctional nucleotides match TRBD2. Sequences SGHRS (CDR1) and YFSETQ (CDR2) are obtained from the germline V gene. From the cysteine through the phenylalanine, the CDR3 covers 16 amino acids. Only the CDR3 DNA is retained, 48 bases long and in frame from the first base. Trimming removed 0 bases from V and 0 bases from J; the gene matches leave 4 bases unexplained.